A single sample gave rise to the 12 T cell receptor beta chains below, sequenced in a study of T cell repertoires in cytomegalovirus infection. One entry per CDR3 protein, called by TCRdb with MiXCR from the reads. The profile covers some 920,000 distinct CDR3 sequences, with around 32% appearing a single time and 13% taken by the ten largest. Their antigens are not known. The sequencing here drew on cultured CD8+ T cells from PBMCs, taken from culture after CMV antigen stimulation. All receptors come from a human donor in good health (CMV status not recorded). Some clones in this sample may be carry-over from other donors' samples.

The chain carries TRBV3-1 and TRBJ2-7, with 9 bases fitting TRBD1. The CDR3 length is 17 residues. Looked up from germline, CDR1 is LGHDT and CDR2 is YNNKEL (reference sequence). V gave up 5 bases and J gave up 3 bases; unmatched junction bases: 14. CDR3 DNA: TGTGCCAGCAGCTTACAGGGGGCCTCGCCCTTTTTCTACGAGCAGTACTTC. Amino acid sequence: CASSLQGASPFFYEQYF.

The chain combines TRBV5-6 with TRBJ1-6; D not certain. V lost 3 bases and J 14 bases, leaving 12 bases between the germline ends. Germline V lookup: CDR1 SGHDT, CDR2 YYEEEE. The CDR3 is made up of 12 amino acids. CDR3 coding DNA: TGTGCCAGCAGCTGGGGATATCAATCCCTCCACTTT. It yields the protein CASSWGYQSLHF.

This clonotype has more than one count but fewer than ten. The chain recombines TRBV15 with TRBJ2-7; D gene ambiguous. This CDR3 contains 12 residues. CDR1 and CDR2 (germline): LNHNV, YYDKDF (reference sequence). V was pared by 0 bases and J by 7 bases, with 7 bases between. The CDR3 protein is CATSRDLGEQYF. The CDR3 nucleotides read TGTGCCACCAGCAGAGATCTGGGGGAGCAGTACTTC.

The chain employs TRBV29-1 and TRBJ2-2; perhaps TRBD2 as D (6 bases). The CDR3 covers 14 residues. The germline gives CDR1 SQVTM, CDR2 ANQGSEA. The V end was cut by 6 bases, the J end by 5 bases, with 16 bases between. CDR3 sequence (DNA): TGCAGCGTACCGTATGGCGGGGAGACCGGGGAGCTGTTTTTT. Amino acid sequence: CSVPYGGETGELFF.

This clonotype was picked up a small number of times. The chain links TRBV14 to TRBJ2-7; 7 bases map to TRBD1. J was trimmed by 3 bases and V by 1 base; bases with no gene match: 3. The germline gives CDR1 SGHDN, CDR2 FVKESK. The CDR3 is made up of 14 amino acids. The CDR3 region is CASSQVDRSYEQYV. CDR3 in DNA: TGTGCCAGCAGCCAAGTGGACAGGAGCTACGAGCAGTACGTC.

This chain links TRBV7-6 with TRBJ2-7; D is unclear. CDR1 and CDR2 (germline): SGHVS, FNYEAQ. The CDR3 covers 13 residues. V lost 6 bases and J 3 bases, leaving 12 bases between the germline ends. CDR3 sequence: CASRPSTGYEQYF. For the CDR3, the DNA is TGTGCCAGCAGGCCTTCCACTGGCTACGAGCAGTACTTC.

The table lists this clonotype with many counts. The chain combines TRBV7-6 with TRBJ1-1; TRBD1 matches 10 bases. Germline assignment: CDR1 SGHVS and CDR2 FNYEAQ. This CDR3 comprises 16 residues. J was trimmed by 2 bases and V by 1 base; bases with no gene match: 4. Here the CDR3 reads CASSLVTGGGNTEAFF. CDR3 bases: TGTGCCAGCAGCTTAGTGACAGGGGGCGGTAACACTGAAGCTTTCTTT.

This clonotype came up a few times. The V gene is TRBV12-3 or TRBV12-4, the J gene TRBJ2-2; D is unclear. The CDR3 loop spans 12 amino acids. The V gene lost 7 bases and the J gene lost 5 bases, with 8 bases spanning the gap. DNA of the CDR3: TGTGCCAGCACCAAGAGGACCGGGGAGCTGTTTTTT. It yields the protein CASTKRTGELFF.

This chain uses TRBV29-1 with TRBJ2-1, with D tentatively TRBD2 (7 bases). V was pared by 7 bases and J by 4 bases, with 20 bases between. This CDR3 has 15 residues. Looked up from germline, CDR1 is SQVTM and CDR2 is ANQGSEA. The CDR3 DNA follows: TGCAGCGCCGAATTTACGGGGGGCGTTTACAATGAGCAGTTCTTC. It is translated as CSAEFTGGVYNEQFF.

This clonotype was counted between two and nine times. This chain uses TRBV11-2 with TRBJ1-6, with no clear D. Germline assignment: CDR1 SGHAT and CDR2 FQNNGV. CDR3 size: 17 residues. Trimming removed 6 bases at V and 4 bases at J, with 19 bases between. DNA for the CDR3: TGTGCCAGCAGTTTCCCCTCGGACGGATCGTATAATTCACCCCTCCACTTT. It translates to CASSFPSDGSYNSPLHF.

This clonotype was seen many times. The chain carries TRBV7-8 and TRBJ2-6; D gene unclear. The V and J ends lost 1 base and 0 bases respectively, with 16 bases between them. The CDR3 is 19 amino acids. Germline V gene lookup returns CDR1 SGHVS and CDR2 FQNEAQ. CDR3 loop: CASSLVVHSYLSGANVLTF. In DNA, the CDR3 is TGTGCCAGCAGCTTAGTAGTCCACTCTTACCTCTCTGGGGCCAACGTCCTGACTTTC.

The chain employs TRBV19 and TRBJ2-7; D not resolved. Germline V CDR1 and CDR2: LNHDA, SQIVND (reference sequence). The CDR3 is made up of 13 amino acids. With 3 bases removed from V and 3 bases from J, the gap between germline ends came to 9 bases. Here the CDR3 reads CASSMGRLYEQYF. The CDR3 DNA sequence: TGTGCCAGTAGTATGGGCCGCCTCTACGAGCAGTACTTC.